This T cell receptor beta chain was observed in a study of technical replicates of blood from a handful of donors. Trimming removed 6 bases at V and 6 bases at J, with 16 bases between. The length of the CDR3 is 14 residues. Germline V gene sequence: CDR1 SGHTA, CDR2 FQGTGA. Profiled with immunoSEQ multiplex PCR; TCRdb holds only in-frame clones, not every one. This sample has under 85,000 clones; over 90% occur once, and the top ten carry approximately 0.4%. The chain recombines TRBV7-3 with TRBJ2-3; weak D call: TRBD1 (6 bases). The source material was T cells isolated from PBMCs. This receptor was identified in a human donor in good health. This CDR3 reads CASSLTRTGDTQYF. In DNA, the CDR3 is TGTGCCAGCAGTTTGACCCGAACAGGGGATACGCAGTATTTT.